A selection of T cell receptor beta chains follows, all from one sample in a study of Ad26.COV2.S vaccination and SARS-CoV-2 variants. Generated by immunoSEQ multiplex PCR, the TCRdb table keeps only in-frame clones and is missing some. The data contain a few hundred thousand clones, approximately 87% of them seen just once; the ten biggest clones take up more than 2.5%. Sample: peripheral blood, taken in a trial of Ad26.COV2.S vaccine versus placebo. All receptors come from a person aged 18 to 59 who received the Ad26.COV2.S COVID-19 vaccine or a placebo. Each CDR3 is given with its conserved first and last residue. D genes are given only for firm matches. Size is stated for part of the rows, as once, few or many counts, or as a class when the clone is expanded.

V gene,clone size,D gene,J gene,CDR3 DNA,CDR3 protein
TRBV27,.,.,TRBJ2-7,TGTGCCAGCGGACATGGGGGAAGCGAGCAGTACTTC,CASGHGGSEQYF
TRBV30,.,.,TRBJ2-7,TGTGCCTGGAGGGAGAGACAGGTCGGCGAGCAGTACTTC,CAWRERQVGEQYF
TRBV6-6,.,TRBD1,TRBJ2-1,TGTGCCACAACCTATACCGGGACAGCGAAAAATGAGCAGTTCTTC,CATTYTGTAKNEQFF
TRBV29-1,once,.,TRBJ2-1,TGCAGCGTTGAGGACGACAACTCCTACAATGAGCAGTTCTTC,CSVEDDNSYNEQFF
TRBV10-3,once,TRBD1,TRBJ1-1,TGTGCCATCAGTGACCCAGGCGGACAGGGGATGACTGAAGCTTTCTTT,CAISDPGGQGMTEAFF
TRBV5-8,.,.,TRBJ2-7,TGTGCCAGCATCCTGACCGGGAACTCCTACGAGCAGTACTTC,CASILTGNSYEQYF
TRBV28,.,TRBD1,TRBJ1-2,TGTGCCAGCAGTTTATGGGGTGCAGGGGGCTATGGCTACACCTTC,CASSLWGAGGYGYTF
TRBV7-9,.,.,TRBJ2-3,TGTGCCAGCAGCTTCTTACTTAGCGCGGAGGATACGCAGTATTTT,CASSFLLSAEDTQYF
TRBV20-1,.,.,TRBJ2-7,TGCAGTGTCCCGGGGAGCCACGAGCAGTACTTC,CSVPGSHEQYF
TRBV12-3/TRBV12-4,once,.,TRBJ1-1,TGTGCCAGTACGGGACCGGGGGGCACTGAAGCTTTCTTT,CASTGPGGTEAFF
TRBV7-2,.,.,TRBJ1-5,TGTGCCAGCAGCTCCCACGAAGGGGTGCAGCCCCAGCATTTT,CASSSHEGVQPQHF
TRBV27,.,TRBD2,TRBJ2-2,TGTGCCAGCAGTTTACTAGCGGGAAACACCGGGGAGCTGTTTTTT,CASSLLAGNTGELFF
TRBV7-2,few,.,TRBJ1-1,TGTGCCAGCAGCTTAGCGAGTATGAACACTGAAGCTTTCTTT,CASSLASMNTEAFF
TRBV5-1,.,TRBD2,TRBJ2-1,TGCGCCAGCAGCCCCGGCGTACTAGCGGGGGGAAATGAGCAGTTCTTC,CASSPGVLAGGNEQFF
TRBV4-1,once,.,TRBJ1-3,TGCGCCAGCAGCCAAGATACAGGGTCTGGAAACACCATATATTTT,CASSQDTGSGNTIYF
TRBV4-3,.,.,TRBJ2-3,TGCGCCAGCAGCCAAGAGAGATGGACAGTTTACCAGTATTTT,CASSQERWTVYQYF
TRBV10-3,.,.,TRBJ2-2,TGTGCCATCTACGGTTGGAGCACCGGGGAGCTGTTTTTT,CAIYGWSTGELFF
TRBV9,.,.,TRBJ1-2,TGTGCCAGCAGCGTAGAACAGAACTATGGCTACACCTTC,CASSVEQNYGYTF
TRBV12-3/TRBV12-4,.,.,TRBJ1-1,TGTGCCAGCAGTTTACAGGGGCGCACTGAAGCTTTCTTT,CASSLQGRTEAFF
TRBV10-2,.,TRBD1,TRBJ1-1,TGCGCCAGCAGTGAGCCCAGTTTAGGGACAGTGAACACTGAAGCTTTCTTT,CASSEPSLGTVNTEAFF
TRBV29-1,.,TRBD2,TRBJ2-1,TGCAGCGCTACCGACGGGGGGGGATTCTACAATGAGCAGTTCTTC,CSATDGGGFYNEQFF
TRBV5-6,.,TRBD1,TRBJ1-1,TGTGCCAGCAGCTTGGCCCTGACAGGGCCGGGCACTGAAGCTTTCTTT,CASSLALTGPGTEAFF
TRBV3-1/TRBV3-2,.,.,TRBJ2-3,TGTGCCAGCAGCCAGGGTCCAGATACGCAGTATTTT,CASSQGPDTQYF
TRBV7-9,.,.,TRBJ2-7,TGTGCCAGCAGCTTCGGGAACTTACCATACGAGCAGTACTTC,CASSFGNLPYEQYF
TRBV5-1,.,.,TRBJ2-7,TGCGCCAGCAGCTCCGGGACCTACGAGCAGTACTTC,CASSSGTYEQYF
TRBV9,.,TRBD2,TRBJ2-1,TGTGCCAGCAGCCTTGAACCCATTAGCGGGGGGGCCGACAATGAGCAGTTCTTC,CASSLEPISGGADNEQFF
TRBV6-5,.,TRBD1,TRBJ1-2,TGTGCCAGCATAGGGACAGGGAGTTATGGCTACACCTTC,CASIGTGSYGYTF
TRBV5-1,.,.,TRBJ2-1,TGCGCCAGCAGCTTGGGGTCTAGCGTGGGGAATGAGCAGTTCTTC,CASSLGSSVGNEQFF
TRBV4-1,few,.,TRBJ2-7,TGCGCCAGCAGCCCCCTTCTGGGGGCTGGCTACGAGCAGTACTTC,CASSPLLGAGYEQYF
TRBV7-9,few,.,TRBJ1-1,TGTGCCAGCAGCTTAGCGAAAGAAGCTTTCTTT,CASSLAKEAFF
TRBV20-1,.,.,TRBJ2-7,TGCAGTGCTAGAACCGGGGGCGAGCAGTACTTC,CSARTGGEQYF
TRBV5-1,.,.,TRBJ2-1,TGCGCCAGCAGCTTGGAACGGCACTACAATGAGCAGTTCTTC,CASSLERHYNEQFF
TRBV27,.,.,TRBJ2-2,TGTGCCAGCAGCCTTTTGGGGACCGGGGAGCTGTTTTTT,CASSLLGTGELFF
TRBV20-1,.,.,TRBJ2-2,TGCAGTGCTAGTCATCTAACTAACACCGGGGAGCTGTTTTTT,CSASHLTNTGELFF
TRBV18,.,.,TRBJ1-2,TGTGCCAGCTCACCAACAACACAGGACATCTATGGCTACACCTTC,CASSPTTQDIYGYTF
TRBV2,.,TRBD2,TRBJ2-5,TGTGCCAGCAGTACCGGGACTAGCGGGAGTCGGGAGACCCAGTACTTC,CASSTGTSGSRETQYF
TRBV5-1,few,.,TRBJ1-1,TGCGCCAGCAGCTTGGAGGGAAAGAGGAGGGGTGAAGCTTTCTTT,CASSLEGKRRGEAFF
TRBV29-1,.,.,TRBJ1-2,TGCAGCGATTACCGGGCTCCGGGGGCCGAGCGTAGTGGCTACACCTTC,CSDYRAPGAERSGYTF
TRBV6-5,.,TRBD1,TRBJ2-7,TGTGCCAGCAGCCGGACAGGGCCCTACGAGCAGTACTTC,CASSRTGPYEQYF
TRBV5-1,.,.,TRBJ1-1,TGCGCCAGCAGCGTCGGCAAAAACACTGAAGCTTTCTTT,CASSVGKNTEAFF
TRBV18,.,.,TRBJ1-2,TGTGCCAGCTCACGTCCGCAGAACTATGGCTACACCTTC,CASSRPQNYGYTF
TRBV7-9,once,TRBD1,TRBJ2-2,TGTGCCAGCAGTATTACAGGGGTGGCCGGGGAGCTGTTTTTT,CASSITGVAGELFF
TRBV10-1,.,.,TRBJ2-7,TGCGCCAGCAACGTCGTAGTCCCCCCGGCCCACGAGCAGTACTTC,CASNVVVPPAHEQYF
TRBV29-1,.,.,TRBJ2-7,TGCAGCGTTGAATCTTGGGCAGGGGTCTACGAGCAGTACTTC,CSVESWAGVYEQYF
TRBV30,.,TRBD2,TRBJ2-3,TGTGCCTGGAGACTAGCGGGCACAGATACGCAGTATTTT,CAWRLAGTDTQYF
TRBV20-1,.,.,TRBJ2-3,TGCAGTGCTAGTCGGACAGATACGCAGTATTTT,CSASRTDTQYF
TRBV27,once,TRBD1,TRBJ1-1,TGTGCCAGCAGTTTAAGCGGGACAGCTCACACTGAAGCTTTCTTT,CASSLSGTAHTEAFF
TRBV6-5,.,.,TRBJ2-2,TGTGCCAGCAGTTTGGGACTTCCGAAGAACACCGGGGAGCTGTTTTTT,CASSLGLPKNTGELFF
TRBV5-1,.,.,TRBJ2-4,TGCGCCAGCAGCTTCTCACAGGACAGCATTCAGTACTTC,CASSFSQDSIQYF
TRBV6-5,.,.,TRBJ2-7,TGTGCCAGCAGTACCTTCGGGCAATTTACCTACGAGCAGTACTTC,CASSTFGQFTYEQYF
TRBV5-4,.,TRBD2,TRBJ2-1,TGTGCCAGCAGCTTGACACTAGCGGGCTCCTACAATGAGCAGTTCTTC,CASSLTLAGSYNEQFF
TRBV5-1,.,.,TRBJ2-5,TGCGCCAGCAGCTTGGACGGGGGATTAGAGACCCAGTACTTC,CASSLDGGLETQYF
TRBV29-1,once,.,TRBJ1-1,TGCAGCGTTGATGGGGGTGGGACTGAAGCTTTCTTT,CSVDGGGTEAFF
TRBV7-8,.,TRBD1,TRBJ1-2,TGTGCCAGCAGCACCGGGACAGGGGCGAGCTATGGCTACACCTTC,CASSTGTGASYGYTF
TRBV4-2,.,.,TRBJ1-5,TGTGCCAGCAGAAAGGGCGGTCAGCCCCAGCATTTT,CASRKGGQPQHF
TRBV29-1,.,TRBD1,TRBJ2-3,TGCAGCGGACAGGGGGCAGGCACAGATACGCAGTATTTT,CSGQGAGTDTQYF
TRBV30,.,.,TRBJ1-2,TGTGCCTGGAGTCCGGGCCTCTATGGCTACACCTTC,CAWSPGLYGYTF
TRBV5-4,.,.,TRBJ1-1,TGTGCCAGCAGCCGAGAGGTGGGGTTACAGGGAGATGGGGCTTTCTTT,CASSREVGLQGDGAFF
TRBV29-1,.,.,TRBJ2-1,TGCAGCTTCGTCGCGGGGATTTACAATGAGCAGTTCTTC,CSFVAGIYNEQFF
TRBV9,.,.,TRBJ2-7,TGTGCCAGCTTTTCGACAAGCGGAAGGGGAACCTACGAGCAGTACTTC,CASFSTSGRGTYEQYF